One sample yielded the 24 T cell receptor beta chains listed below, sequenced in a study of long-term antiretroviral therapy in people with HIV. They ran version v3.0 of the immunoSEQ assay at survey level. Generated by immunoSEQ multiplex PCR, the TCRdb table keeps only in-frame clones and is missing some. The table has around 27,000 clones, 88% seen once. This sample comprised unsorted PBMCs, obtained about 4.5 years after starting antiretroviral therapy. The receptors here all came from a young man with HIV.

The sample holds a few counts of this clone. This chain connects TRBV7-6 to TRBJ1-3, with D unclear. Looked up from germline, CDR1 is SGHVS and CDR2 is FNYEAQ. V lost 1 base and J lost 4, with 14 bases in between. The CDR3 sequence is 16 residues long. The CDR3 loop reads CASSLVATKSGNTIYF. DNA of the CDR3: TGTGCCAGCAGCTTAGTGGCAACAAAATCCGGAAACACCATATATTTT.

The chain has TRBV5-1 and TRBJ2-2, with 10 bases lining up with TRBD2. Germline V gene data show CDR1 as SGHRS and CDR2 as YFSETQ. Trimming removed 7 bases from V and 2 bases from J; junction bases left unmatched: 11. CDR3 length equals 17 residues. The CDR3 DNA follows: TGCGCCAGCGGGCTAGCGGGGGCCACTCTCAACACCGGGGAGCTGTTTTTT. Translation gives CASGLAGATLNTGELFF.

The chain is built from TRBV5-1 and TRBJ2-3; D is uncertain. V dropped 0 bases and J dropped 8 bases, with 7 bases sitting between them. CDR3 length equals 12 residues. Germline lookup yields CDR1 SGHRS and CDR2 YFSETQ. The CDR3 sequence is CASSLDLGTQYF. The CDR3 DNA reads TGCGCCAGCAGCTTGGACCTGGGTACGCAGTATTTT.

The chain combines TRBV30 with TRBJ1-6; D ambiguous. From germline, CDR1 is GTSNPN and CDR2 SVGIG (reference sequence). V was pared by 2 bases and J by 4 bases, with 15 bases between. The CDR3 is made up of 16 amino acids. The CDR3 region is CAWSRPESFYNSPLHF. The CDR3 DNA sequence: TGTGCCTGGAGTCGCCCAGAGAGCTTTTATAATTCACCCCTCCACTTT.

The chain carries TRBV13 and TRBJ2-1; 11 nucleotides match TRBD2. Germline V CDR1 and CDR2: PRHDT, FYEKMQ (reference sequence). V gave up 6 bases and J gave up 7 bases; unmatched junction bases: 8. The CDR3 has 15 amino acids. The CDR3 loop is CASSATGLAVNEQFF. The DNA for the CDR3 is TGTGCCAGCAGTGCCACGGGACTAGCGGTAAATGAGCAGTTCTTC.

The genes are TRBV5-1 and TRBJ1-1; D may be TRBD1 (5 bases). The CDR3 is 14 residues long. CDR1 is SGHRS and CDR2 is YFSETQ in the germline V gene. Trimming took off 0 bases at V and 3 bases at J, with 9 bases between the two ends. The DNA for the CDR3 is TGCGCCAGCAGCTTGGCCCCGGGGGACACTGAAGCTTTCTTT. This codes for CASSLAPGDTEAFF. The full variable domain, in which reference TRBV5-1 and TRBJ1-1 provide the parts outside the CDR3, is KAGVTQTPRYLIKTRGQQVTLSCSPISGHRSVSWYQQTPGQGLQFLFEYFSETQRNKGNFPGRFSGRQFSNSRSEMNVSTLELGDSALYLCASSLAPGDTEAFFGQGTRLTVV.

The rearrangement uses TRBV4-1 and TRBJ2-7; D not resolved. Germline assignment: CDR1 MGHRA and CDR2 YSYEKL. The ends were cut back, 0 bases at V and 3 bases at J, with 15 bases in the middle. This CDR3 has 16 residues. CDR3 in amino acids: CASSQEVTSRNYEQYF. Written as DNA, the CDR3 is TGCGCCAGCAGCCAAGAGGTCACCAGCCGAAACTACGAGCAGTACTTC.

The chain links TRBV7-2 to TRBJ2-1, with D possibly TRBD2 on 5 matching bases. Germline CDR1 reads SGHTA; CDR2 reads FQGNSA. The CDR3 runs to 15 residues. The V end was cut by 3 bases, the J end by 2 bases, with 11 bases between. CDR3 loop: CASSFGWGAYNEQFF. The CDR3 nucleotides read TGTGCCAGCAGCTTTGGTTGGGGAGCCTACAATGAGCAGTTCTTC. Variable domain in full (rest from reference TRBV7-2 and TRBJ2-1): GAGVSQSPSNKVTEKGKDVELRCDPISGHTALYWYRQSLGQGLEFLIYFQGNSAPDKSGLPSDRFSAERTGGSVSTLTIQRTQQEDSAVYLCASSFGWGAYNEQFFGPGTRLTVL.

The rearrangement uses TRBV6-6 and TRBJ1-5; D uncertain. Trimming shortened V by 7 bases and J by 3 bases, and 16 bases separated the two germline ends. CDR3 length: 15 amino acids. CDR1 is MNHNY and CDR2 is SVGAGI in the germline V gene (reference sequence). This CDR3 is CASIPRESSNQPQHF. The CDR3 DNA reads as TGTGCCAGCATTCCTCGGGAGTCCTCCAATCAGCCCCAGCATTTT.

The rearrangement joins TRBV27 to TRBJ2-7, with 9 nucleotides matching TRBD1. With V trimmed by 6 bases and J by 2 bases, 8 bases remained unmatched. This CDR3 contains 15 residues. Per germline, CDR1 MNHEY and CDR2 SMNVEV (reference sequence). The CDR3 spells CASRLLRQGAYEQYF. The CDR3 DNA follows: TGTGCCAGCAGGCTCCTTAGACAGGGGGCCTACGAGCAGTACTTC.

This chain joins TRBV5-8 and TRBJ1-1; 7 bases align to TRBD1. The junction had 12 bases not matched to a gene; V was cut back by 3 bases and J by 1 base. CDR3 size: 17 residues. CDR1 SGHTS and CDR2 YDEGEE come from the germline V gene. The CDR3 bases are TGTGCCAGCAGCTACGCGACAGGGAGGATTTCGAACACTGAAGCTTTCTTT. Translated: CASSYATGRISNTEAFF.

This clone was observed once. The gene calls are TRBV7-6 and TRBJ1-5; D uncertain. The V gene lost 1 base and the J gene lost 3 bases, with 13 bases spanning the gap. CDR3 length equals 16 residues. Germline V gene data show CDR1 as SGHVS and CDR2 as FNYEAQ. DNA for the CDR3: TGTGCCAGCAGCTTAGGGCCGGGATTGGCCAATCAGCCCCAGCATTTT. Translating gives CASSLGPGLANQPQHF.

J is TRBJ1-2 and V is TRBV30; 8 nucleotides align to TRBD1. The CDR3 is 16 residues long. The V segment lost 3 bases and the J segment 3 bases; nucleotides outside the gene matches: 12. The germline V gene encodes CDR1 GTSNPN and CDR2 SVGIG (reference sequence). As DNA, the CDR3 is TGTGCCTGGAGGAGGACAGGGATAACGACTTACTATGGCTACACCTTC. Amino acid sequence: CAWRRTGITTYYGYTF.

This clone was counted once. CDR3 sequence (DNA): TGTGCCAGCAGTTCCTCCAACTCCTACGAGCAGTACTTC. Its translation is CASSSSNSYEQYF. This chain uses TRBV27 with TRBJ2-7; no clear D gene. V was cut by 4 bases and J by 0 bases, with 7 bases left in between. The CDR3 has 13 residues. Germline loops: CDR1 MNHEY, CDR2 SMNVEV (reference sequence).

This chain links TRBV7-6 with TRBJ2-5; the D gene is possibly TRBD2 (7 bases). V was pared by 8 bases and J by 5 bases, with 18 bases between. The CDR3 runs 14 residues. In germline, CDR1 is SGHVS, CDR2 FNYEAQ. CDR3 nucleotides: TGTGCCAGCCGCCAAAGGGGGGGTACGGAGACCCAGTACTTC. This encodes CASRQRGGTETQYF.

The gene calls are TRBV10-3 and TRBJ2-3; D unresolved. The V end lost 4 bases, the J end lost 4 bases, and 9 bases lay between the germline ends. The CDR3 has 13 amino acids. Germline-derived CDR1 and CDR2 are ENHRY and SYGVKD. The CDR3 nucleotides are TGTGCCATCAGTGTTGTGGGCCCAGATACGCAGTATTTT. It specifies CAISVVGPDTQYF.

The rearrangement uses TRBV30 and TRBJ2-1; D unclear. V lost 2 bases, J lost 8 bases, and 7 bases lay in between. Germline CDR1 and CDR2: GTSNPN and SVGIG (reference sequence). The CDR3 has 11 amino acids. The CDR3 spells CAWSLAYEQFF. CDR3 DNA sequence: TGTGCCTGGAGTTTGGCGTATGAGCAGTTCTTC.

This clone has just one count. The CDR3 region is CASSQGGGGTQETQYF. CDR3 bases: TGTGCCAGCAGCCAAGGAGGCGGGGGAACCCAAGAGACCCAGTACTTC. The chain has TRBV4-2 and TRBJ2-5; 7 nucleotides line up with TRBD2. This CDR3 spans 16 amino acids. Germline CDR1 and CDR2: LGHNA and YNFKEQ. The trim removed 1 base at V and 1 base at J, leaving 6 bases unmatched.

The chain couples TRBV5-5 to TRBJ2-2; D is possibly TRBD1 or TRBD2 (5 bases each). CDR1 SGHKS and CDR2 YYEKEE come from the germline V gene (reference sequence). The V gene lost 4 bases and the J gene lost 0 bases, with 16 bases spanning the gap. This CDR3 region has 17 residues. CDR3: CASSPPGRHANTGELFF. CDR3 nucleotide sequence: TGTGCCAGCAGCCCTCCGGGACGGCACGCGAACACCGGGGAGCTGTTTTTT.

V gene TRBV5-4 combines with J gene TRBJ2-3; no clear D gene. The V end lost 0 bases, the J end lost 6 bases, and 5 bases lay between the germline ends. CDR1 and CDR2 (germline): SGHNT, YYREEE (reference sequence). The CDR3 loop spans 12 amino acids. The CDR3 DNA reads TGTGCCAGCAGCTTGGACGCGGATACGCAGTATTTT. The encoded protein is CASSLDADTQYF.

The CDR3 sequence: CASSSAGTGGAAFF. The CDR3 DNA sequence: TGTGCCAGCAGCTCAGCCGGGACAGGGGGTGCAGCTTTCTTT. V is TRBV11-2 and J is TRBJ1-1; the match to TRBD1 covers 11 bases. Trimming took 4 bases from V and 10 from J; bases not matched to a gene: 8. Per the germline V gene, CDR1 is SGHAT and CDR2 is FQNNGV. The length of the CDR3 is 14 residues.

The count of this clone is one. The chain combines TRBV9 with TRBJ2-2; TRBD1 is a possible D gene (6 bases). This CDR3 contains 12 residues. V was cut by 7 bases and J by 6 bases, with 10 bases left in between. From germline, CDR1 is SGDLS and CDR2 YYNGEE. The CDR3 reads CASCQGPGELFF. Written as DNA, the CDR3 is TGTGCCAGCTGCCAGGGGCCCGGGGAGCTGTTTTTT.

The chain joins TRBV9 to TRBJ2-7, with 7 bases matching TRBD2. The ends lost 0 bases at V and 4 bases at J; junction bases unmatched: 10. The CDR3 runs 16 residues. Germline lookup yields CDR1 SGDLS and CDR2 YYNGEE. Written as DNA, the CDR3 is TGTGCCAGCAGCGTAGTAGGATGGACGGGACTATACGAGCAGTACTTC. It encodes CASSVVGWTGLYEQYF.

This chain's CDR3 is CASSAPEARELFF. CDR3 DNA: TGTGCCAGCAGTGCCCCGGAGGCCCGGGAGCTGTTTTTT. V and J are TRBV6-1 and TRBJ2-2; D possibly corresponds to TRBD2 (5 bases). The germline V and J ends were trimmed by 4 bases and 9 bases, with 12 bases remaining between them. In germline, CDR1 is MNHNS, CDR2 SASEGT. The CDR3 sequence is 13 residues long.